The rows below give T cell receptor beta chains drawn from one sample of a study of cytomegalovirus exposure and HLA in healthy donors. The protocol was immunoSEQ multiplex PCR, while the TCRdb copy is restricted to in-frame clones and leaves out a portion. The sample holds around 210,000 clones, roughly 84% seen once. Sequencing used PBMCs. All receptors derive from a girl aged 2 to 10 in good health and CMV-seronegative. CDR3s include the opening cysteine and the closing phenylalanine or tryptophan. The order of the fields is V gene, J gene, CDR3 protein.

V gene: TRBV6-1
J gene: TRBJ2-2
CDR3 protein: CASSAGTGYAGELFF

V gene: TRBV7-2
J gene: TRBJ2-1
CDR3 protein: CASSFYSGGLFF

V gene: TRBV13
J gene: TRBJ1-2
CDR3 protein: CASSLGRLYGYTF

V gene: TRBV7-9
J gene: TRBJ2-5
CDR3 protein: CASSPLRGVYQETQYF

V gene: TRBV7-6
J gene: TRBJ1-6
CDR3 protein: CASSPTQQGPNSPLHF

V gene: TRBV2
J gene: TRBJ1-2
CDR3 protein: CASRGGTGGPSNYGYTF

V gene: TRBV4-1
J gene: TRBJ2-4
CDR3 protein: CASSQGENIQYF

V gene: TRBV2
J gene: TRBJ2-7
CDR3 protein: CASTRDNEQYF

V gene: TRBV5-1
J gene: TRBJ1-2
CDR3 protein: CASSLRTGGNGNYGYTF

V gene: TRBV2
J gene: TRBJ1-5
CDR3 protein: CASATGGGQPQHF

V gene: TRBV5-4
J gene: TRBJ1-3
CDR3 protein: CASSGSGGSGNTIYF

V gene: TRBV16
J gene: TRBJ2-1
CDR3 protein: CASSRAGGLNEQFF

V gene: TRBV7-3
J gene: TRBJ2-1
CDR3 protein: CASSLEAASPYNEQFF

V gene: TRBV29-1
J gene: TRBJ1-2
CDR3 protein: CSVTGGNYGYTF

V gene: TRBV7-9
J gene: TRBJ1-4
CDR3 protein: CASSRGNRGEKLFF

V gene: TRBV10-2
J gene: TRBJ1-1
CDR3 protein: CASSDGTVNTEAFF

V gene: TRBV19
J gene: TRBJ1-5
CDR3 protein: CASSNRGRQPQHF

V gene: TRBV7-9
J gene: TRBJ1-2
CDR3 protein: CASSLGGAIYGYTF

V gene: TRBV5-1
J gene: TRBJ1-4
CDR3 protein: CASSLGPGSEKLFF

V gene: TRBV5-6
J gene: TRBJ2-4
CDR3 protein: CASSLGHRLAKNIQYF

V gene: TRBV6-1
J gene: TRBJ2-5
CDR3 protein: CASSLGGMGETQYF

V gene: TRBV7-9
J gene: TRBJ1-2
CDR3 protein: CASSYSTSTNYGYTF

V gene: TRBV30
J gene: -
CDR3 protein: CAWSLGTGSYEQYF

V gene: TRBV30
J gene: TRBJ2-7
CDR3 protein: CAWSVTGYPYEQYF

V gene: TRBV10-2
J gene: TRBJ1-1
CDR3 protein: CASSEWTGSEAFF

V gene: TRBV7-8
J gene: TRBJ1-5
CDR3 protein: CASSLVFRPGTGRDQPQHF

V gene: TRBV6-1
J gene: TRBJ1-4
CDR3 protein: CASREQGSNEKLFF

V gene: TRBV18
J gene: TRBJ1-1
CDR3 protein: CASSPGQHNTEAFF

V gene: TRBV4-1
J gene: TRBJ1-6
CDR3 protein: CASSQDRGDSPLHF

V gene: TRBV19
J gene: TRBJ1-1
CDR3 protein: CASSSSGTYFMNTEAFF

V gene: TRBV5-4
J gene: TRBJ2-1
CDR3 protein: CASSSWTTPGQFF

V gene: TRBV5-6
J gene: TRBJ1-2
CDR3 protein: CASSLRGGDGYTF

V gene: TRBV5-6
J gene: TRBJ1-5
CDR3 protein: CASSLGGTGNQPQHF

V gene: TRBV6-1
J gene: TRBJ1-5
CDR3 protein: CASSELKGGFYQPQHF

V gene: TRBV27
J gene: TRBJ1-4
CDR3 protein: CASRPTAVNEKLFF

V gene: TRBV4-1
J gene: TRBJ2-1
CDR3 protein: CASSQGWSGGQKDEQFF

V gene: TRBV5-5
J gene: TRBJ1-2
CDR3 protein: CASSLRDRESYGYTF

V gene: TRBV30
J gene: TRBJ1-2
CDR3 protein: CAWSAGTGAGYTF

V gene: TRBV9
J gene: TRBJ2-3
CDR3 protein: CASSGPHGGLGTDTQYF

V gene: TRBV5-1
J gene: TRBJ2-3
CDR3 protein: CASSLAGGSTDTQYF

V gene: TRBV25-1
J gene: TRBJ1-5
CDR3 protein: CASRDRGQPQHF

V gene: TRBV4-2
J gene: TRBJ2-1
CDR3 protein: CASSQRLAGSSYNEQFF

V gene: TRBV2
J gene: -
CDR3 protein: CASSADSGLAGGFAYEQYF

V gene: TRBV6-6
J gene: TRBJ2-7
CDR3 protein: CASLAGVRYEQYF

V gene: TRBV18
J gene: TRBJ2-1
CDR3 protein: CASSPRLSGVYEQFF

V gene: TRBV27
J gene: TRBJ2-1
CDR3 protein: CASSVSSGSYYEQFF

V gene: TRBV6-5
J gene: TRBJ1-6
CDR3 protein: CASTRTVNSPLHF

V gene: TRBV27
J gene: TRBJ1-2
CDR3 protein: CASSLGQGAGYTF

V gene: TRBV9
J gene: TRBJ2-5
CDR3 protein: CASSVEAGGETQYF

V gene: TRBV5-5
J gene: TRBJ1-2
CDR3 protein: CASSLSPGDYGYTF

V gene: TRBV6-5
J gene: TRBJ1-5
CDR3 protein: CASSYSGGVGNQPQHF

V gene: TRBV9
J gene: TRBJ2-1
CDR3 protein: CASSVVSSGSIYNEQFF

V gene: TRBV9
J gene: TRBJ2-3
CDR3 protein: CASSAPTSGGEGTQYF

V gene: TRBV5-1
J gene: TRBJ2-3
CDR3 protein: CASSLRTADTQYF